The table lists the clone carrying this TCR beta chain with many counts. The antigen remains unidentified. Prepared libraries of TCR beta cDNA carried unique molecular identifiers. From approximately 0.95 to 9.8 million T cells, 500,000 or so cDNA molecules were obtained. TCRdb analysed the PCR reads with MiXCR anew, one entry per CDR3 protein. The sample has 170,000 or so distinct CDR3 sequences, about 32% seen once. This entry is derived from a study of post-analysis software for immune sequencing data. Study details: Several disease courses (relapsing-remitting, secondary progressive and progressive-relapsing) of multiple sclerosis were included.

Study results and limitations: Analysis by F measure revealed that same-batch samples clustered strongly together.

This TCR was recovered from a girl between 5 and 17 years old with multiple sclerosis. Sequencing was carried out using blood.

The CDR3 sequence: CASSPGRDQPQHF. For the CDR3, the DNA is TGTGCCAGCAGCCCAGGACGTGACCAGCCCCAGCATTTT. V gene TRBV7-3 combines with J gene TRBJ1-5; D not resolved. The length of the CDR3 is 13 residues. Germline-derived CDR1 and CDR2 are SGHTA and FQGTGA. Between the trimmed V and J ends, which lost 5 bases and 7 bases, there was a span of 12 bases.